Below, 15 T cell receptor beta chains from the same sample are listed, as sequenced in a study of cytomegalovirus exposure and HLA in healthy donors. Primers included in the PCR were 60 Vbeta and 13 Jbeta primers. Sequencing used immunoSEQ multiplex PCR; TCRdb keeps in-frame clones, though not all of them. The sample lists around 210,000 clones; roughly 78% were seen once. Source material: PBMCs. The origin of the receptors is a boy aged 5 to 17 in good health and CMV-seronegative.

The rearrangement uses TRBV7-2 and TRBJ1-5; 8 nucleotides align to TRBD1. Trimming at V came to 5 bases and at J to 1 base, leaving 4 bases not matched to a gene. CDR3 length equals 15 residues. Per germline, CDR1 SGHTA and CDR2 FQGNSA. Here the CDR3 reads CASSPRGRSNQPQHF. In nucleotides, the CDR3 is TGTGCCAGCAGCCCCAGGGGGCGAAGCAATCAGCCCCAGCATTTT.

The chain employs TRBV5-1 and TRBJ2-7; 13 bases line up with TRBD2. Germline lookup yields CDR1 SGHRS and CDR2 YFSETQ. The V and J ends lost 1 base and 9 bases, in that order; junction bases with no gene match: 7. The CDR3 is made up of 15 amino acids. The CDR3 loop is CASSLTGLAGTLQYF. The CDR3 coding sequence is TGCGCCAGCAGCTTGACGGGACTAGCGGGAACTTTGCAGTACTTC.

The chain combines TRBV30 with TRBJ2-5, with D tentatively TRBD2 (5 bases). This CDR3 region has 16 residues. From germline, CDR1 is GTSNPN and CDR2 SVGIG (reference sequence). Trimming removed 2 bases from V and 1 base from J, with 17 bases in between. CDR3 DNA sequence: TGTGCCTGGAGTCCTCTGTTGAGGGAACCCCAAGAGACCCAGTACTTC. The encoded protein is CAWSPLLREPQETQYF.

J is TRBJ2-1 and V is TRBV12-5; TRBD2 might be the D (5 bases). Trimming removed 3 bases from V and 3 bases from J, with 18 bases in between. Germline CDR1 and CDR2: LGHNT and FRNRAP. This CDR3 is built from 17 residues. For the CDR3, the DNA is TGTGCTAGTGGTTTTATTGAGACCGACCGGGGCTACAATGAGCAGTTCTTC. This codes for CASGFIETDRGYNEQFF.

The V gene is TRBV5-1, the J gene TRBJ1-3; D possibly corresponds to TRBD1 (6 bases). The V and J ends lost 0 bases and 0 bases respectively, with 13 bases between them. The CDR3 runs to 17 residues. CDR1 and CDR2 from the germline V gene are SGHRS and YFSETQ. The CDR3 sequence is CASSLGGLTGSGNTIYF. In nucleotides, the CDR3 is TGCGCCAGCAGCTTGGGGGGCCTGACAGGCTCTGGAAACACCATATATTTT.

This clone was recorded a few times. The chain has TRBV9 and TRBJ2-1, with 7 positions matching TRBD2. The germline V gene encodes CDR1 SGDLS and CDR2 YYNGEE. V dropped 0 bases and J dropped 0; count of bases not matched to a gene: 12. The CDR3 has 19 amino acids. The CDR3 nucleotides read TGTGCCAGCAGCGTAGGGAAGCGGGGACCCTCTAGCTCCTACAATGAGCAGTTCTTC. Protein sequence: CASSVGKRGPSSSYNEQFF.

The chain joins TRBV9 to TRBJ1-3; a possible D gene is TRBD1 (5 bases). CDR3 length equals 15 residues. The germline V gene encodes CDR1 SGDLS and CDR2 YYNGEE. V was trimmed by 3 bases and J by 2 bases, leaving 12 bases between them. The CDR3 DNA is TGTGCCAGCAGCGCCGGGGGTACTGCTGGAAACACCATATATTTT. The encoded protein is CASSAGGTAGNTIYF.

The chain joins TRBV11-2 to TRBJ2-1; D may be TRBD2 (6 bases). This CDR3 is built from 15 residues. V was pared by 7 bases and J by 4 bases, with 17 bases between. Germline CDR1 reads SGHAT; CDR2 reads FQNNGV. DNA of the CDR3: TGTGCCAGCACCCCGATTAAAGGGAGGTACAATGAGCAGTTCTTC. Protein sequence: CASTPIKGRYNEQFF. Full variable domain (remainder filled in from reference TRBV11-2 and TRBJ2-1): EAGVAQSPRYKIIEKRQSVAFWCNPISGHATLYWYQQILGQGPKLLIQFQNNGVVDDSQLPKDRFSAERLKGVDSTLKIQPAKLEDSAVYLCASTPIKGRYNEQFFGPGTRLTVL.

J is TRBJ1-1 and V is TRBV25-1, with D unclear. Per germline, CDR1 MGHDK and CDR2 SYGVNS. This CDR3 has 15 amino acids. The V end lost 1 base, the J end lost 6 bases, and 15 bases lay between the germline ends. The DNA for the CDR3 is TGTGCCAGCAGTGAATTCTCTGCGCTGCTCTCTGAAGCTTTCTTT. Translated: CASSEFSALLSEAFF.

CDR3 nucleotides: TGTGCCAGCAGCAAAAAAGGGTACAGGGGAAAGGGCTACACCTTC. Protein: CASSKKGYRGKGYTF. V gene TRBV21-1 combines with J gene TRBJ1-2; the table's D call, TRBD1, has no DNA check behind it. TRBV21-1 is termed a pseudogene. The CDR3 has 15 amino acids.

The chain recombines TRBV2 with TRBJ1-4; possible D gene TRBD1, 5 bases. Trimming cost V 1 base and J 8 bases, with 14 bases left between them. Germline V gene data show CDR1 as SNHLY and CDR2 as FYNNEI. The CDR3 spans 15 residues. CDR3 residues: CASSEGWGVLEKLFF. The CDR3 coding sequence is TGTGCCAGCAGTGAAGGATGGGGGGTGTTGGAAAAACTGTTTTTT.

The chain links TRBV9 to TRBJ2-3, with D perhaps matching TRBD1 (5 bases). There are 16 residues in the CDR3. The germline V gene encodes CDR1 SGDLS and CDR2 YYNGEE. The V end was cut by 0 bases, the J end by 0 bases, with 11 bases between. Written as DNA, the CDR3 is TGTGCCAGCAGCGTAGGACGACAGAGGAGCACAGATACGCAGTATTTT. It codes for CASSVGRQRSTDTQYF.

The chain joins TRBV7-9 to TRBJ1-1, with unresolved D. Germline-derived CDR1 and CDR2 are SEHNR and FQNEAQ (reference sequence). The CDR3 has 12 amino acids. V was pared by 1 base and J by 6 bases, with 6 bases between. CDR3 bases: TGTGCCAGCAGCTTAGACACCGCTGAAGCTTTCTTT. Its translation is CASSLDTAEAFF.

The chain recombines TRBV19 with TRBJ1-5, with a possible D match to TRBD1 (5 bases). Germline V CDR1 and CDR2: LNHDA, SQIVND (reference sequence). CDR3 size: 14 residues. V was trimmed by 6 bases and J by 4 bases, leaving 13 bases between them. For the CDR3, the DNA is TGTGCCAGTAGGGACCAGGGTATAAATCAGCCCCAGCATTTT. The encoded protein is CASRDQGINQPQHF.

This clone turned up a few times. This chain links TRBV19 with TRBJ1-2; D ambiguous. The V and J ends lost 2 bases and 2 bases respectively, with 3 bases between them. Per the germline V gene, CDR1 is LNHDA and CDR2 is SQIVND (reference sequence). The CDR3 extends over 12 amino acids. CDR3 in amino acids: CASSIQNYGYTF. The CDR3 DNA reads as TGTGCCAGTAGTATACAGAACTATGGCTACACCTTC.